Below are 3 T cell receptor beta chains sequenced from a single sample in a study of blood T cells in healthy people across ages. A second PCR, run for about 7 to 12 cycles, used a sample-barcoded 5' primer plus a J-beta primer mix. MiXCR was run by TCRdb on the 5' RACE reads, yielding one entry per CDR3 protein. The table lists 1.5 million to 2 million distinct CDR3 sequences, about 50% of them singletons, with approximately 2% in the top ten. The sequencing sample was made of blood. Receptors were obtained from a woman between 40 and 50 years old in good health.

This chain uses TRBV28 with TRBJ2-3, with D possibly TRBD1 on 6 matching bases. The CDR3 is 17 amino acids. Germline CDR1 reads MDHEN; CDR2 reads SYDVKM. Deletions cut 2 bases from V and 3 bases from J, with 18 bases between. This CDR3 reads CASSLARGETPTDTQYF. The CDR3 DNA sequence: TGTGCCAGCAGTTTAGCCAGGGGTGAGACGCCGACAGATACGCAGTATTTT.

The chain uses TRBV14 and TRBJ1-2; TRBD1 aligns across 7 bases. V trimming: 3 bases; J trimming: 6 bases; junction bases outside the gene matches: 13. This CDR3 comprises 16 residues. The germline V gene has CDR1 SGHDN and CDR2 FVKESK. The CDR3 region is CASSQPGDITGDGYTF. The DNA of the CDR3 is TGTGCCAGCAGCCAGCCCGGCGATATTACAGGGGATGGCTACACCTTC.

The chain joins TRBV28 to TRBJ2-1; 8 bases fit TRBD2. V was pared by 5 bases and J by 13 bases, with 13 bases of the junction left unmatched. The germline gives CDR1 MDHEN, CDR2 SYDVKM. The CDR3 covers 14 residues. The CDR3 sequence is CASSIAGFQETQFF. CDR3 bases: TGTGCCAGCAGTATAGCGGGGTTCCAAGAGACCCAGTTCTTC.